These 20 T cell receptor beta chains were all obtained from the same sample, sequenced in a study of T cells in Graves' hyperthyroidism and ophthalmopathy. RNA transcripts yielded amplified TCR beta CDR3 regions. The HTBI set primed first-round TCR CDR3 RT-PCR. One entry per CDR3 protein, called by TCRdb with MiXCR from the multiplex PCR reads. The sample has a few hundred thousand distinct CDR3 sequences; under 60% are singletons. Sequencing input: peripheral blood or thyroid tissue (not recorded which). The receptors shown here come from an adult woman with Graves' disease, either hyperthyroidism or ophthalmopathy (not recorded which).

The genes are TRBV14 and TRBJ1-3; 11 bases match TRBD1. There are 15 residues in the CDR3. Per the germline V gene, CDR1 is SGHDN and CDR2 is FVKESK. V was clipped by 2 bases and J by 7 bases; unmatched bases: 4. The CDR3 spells CASSQLGQGANTIYF. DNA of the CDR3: TGTGCCAGCAGCCAACTAGGACAGGGGGCTAACACCATATATTTT. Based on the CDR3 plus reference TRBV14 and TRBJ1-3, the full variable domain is EAGVTQFPSHSVIEKGQTVTLRCDPISGHDNLYWYRRVMGKEIKFLLHFVKESKQDESGMPNNRFLAERTGGTYSTLKVQPAELEDSGVYFCASSQLGQGANTIYFGEGSWLTVV.

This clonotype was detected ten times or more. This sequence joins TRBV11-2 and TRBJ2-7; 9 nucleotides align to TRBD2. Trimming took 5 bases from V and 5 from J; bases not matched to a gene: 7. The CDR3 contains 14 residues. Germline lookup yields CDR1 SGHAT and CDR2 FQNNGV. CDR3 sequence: CASSGLAGDDEQYF. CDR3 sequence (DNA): TGTGCCAGCAGCGGATTAGCGGGGGACGACGAGCAGTACTTC.

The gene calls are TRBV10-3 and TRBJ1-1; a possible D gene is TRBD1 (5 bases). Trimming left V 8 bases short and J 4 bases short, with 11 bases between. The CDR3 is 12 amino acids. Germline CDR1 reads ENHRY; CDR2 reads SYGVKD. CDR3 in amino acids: CAIGGEGTEAFF. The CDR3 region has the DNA TGTGCCATCGGGGGGGAAGGCACTGAAGCTTTCTTT.

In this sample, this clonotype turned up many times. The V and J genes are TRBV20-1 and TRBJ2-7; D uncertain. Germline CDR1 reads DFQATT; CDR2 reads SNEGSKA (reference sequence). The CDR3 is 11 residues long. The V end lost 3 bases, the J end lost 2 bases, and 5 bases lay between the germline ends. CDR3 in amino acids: CSASRPYEQYF. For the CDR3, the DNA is TGCAGTGCTAGCAGACCCTACGAGCAGTACTTC.

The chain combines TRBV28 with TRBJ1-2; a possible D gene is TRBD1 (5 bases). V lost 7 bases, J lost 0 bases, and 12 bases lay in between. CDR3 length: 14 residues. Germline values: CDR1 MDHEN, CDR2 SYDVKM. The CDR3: CASKQGFSNYGYTF. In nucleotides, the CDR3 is TGTGCCAGCAAGCAGGGTTTTTCTAACTATGGCTACACCTTC.

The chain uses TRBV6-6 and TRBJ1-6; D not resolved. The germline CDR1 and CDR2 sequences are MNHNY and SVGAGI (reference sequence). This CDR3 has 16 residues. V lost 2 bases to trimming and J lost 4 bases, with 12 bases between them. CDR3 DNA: TGTGCCAGCAGTTACGGGAGGGCCGTATATAATTCACCCCTCCACTTT. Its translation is CASSYGRAVYNSPLHF.

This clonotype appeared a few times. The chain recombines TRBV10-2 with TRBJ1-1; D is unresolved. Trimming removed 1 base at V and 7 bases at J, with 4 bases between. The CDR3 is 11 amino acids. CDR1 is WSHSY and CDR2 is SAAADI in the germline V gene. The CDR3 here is CASSEYVEAFF. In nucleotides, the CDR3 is TGCGCCAGCAGTGAGTACGTTGAAGCTTTCTTT.

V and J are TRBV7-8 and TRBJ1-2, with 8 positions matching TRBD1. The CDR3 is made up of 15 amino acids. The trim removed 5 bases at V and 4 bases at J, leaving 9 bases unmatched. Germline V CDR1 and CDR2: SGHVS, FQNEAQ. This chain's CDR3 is CASSPTQTGAYGYTF. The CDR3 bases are TGTGCCAGCAGCCCGACCCAGACAGGGGCCTATGGCTACACCTTC.

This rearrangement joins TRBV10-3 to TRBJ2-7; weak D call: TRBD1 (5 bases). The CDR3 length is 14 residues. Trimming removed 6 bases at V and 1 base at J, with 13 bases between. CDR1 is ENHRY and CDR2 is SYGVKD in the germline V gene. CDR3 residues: CAIRETGPSYEQYF. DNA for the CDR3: TGTGCCATCAGGGAAACAGGTCCTTCCTACGAGCAGTACTTC.

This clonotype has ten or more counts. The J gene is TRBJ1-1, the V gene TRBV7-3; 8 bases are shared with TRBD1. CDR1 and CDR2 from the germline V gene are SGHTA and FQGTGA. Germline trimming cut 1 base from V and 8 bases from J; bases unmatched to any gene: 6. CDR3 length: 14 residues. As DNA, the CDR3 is TGTGCCAGCAGCTTAAGGCCCGCAGGGGGCGAAGCTTTCTTT. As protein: CASSLRPAGGEAFF.

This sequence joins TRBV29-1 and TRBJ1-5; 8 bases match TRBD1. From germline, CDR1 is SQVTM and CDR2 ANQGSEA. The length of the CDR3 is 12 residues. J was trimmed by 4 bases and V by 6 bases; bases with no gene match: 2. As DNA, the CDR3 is TGCAGCGTCCAGGGGGCGAATCAGCCCCAGCATTTT. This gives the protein CSVQGANQPQHF.

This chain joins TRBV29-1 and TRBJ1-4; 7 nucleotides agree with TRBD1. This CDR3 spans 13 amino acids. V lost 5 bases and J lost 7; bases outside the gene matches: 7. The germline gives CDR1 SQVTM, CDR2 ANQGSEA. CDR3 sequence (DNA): TGCAGCGTTAAGCGACAGGGAGGTGAAAAACTGTTTTTT. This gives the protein CSVKRQGGEKLFF.

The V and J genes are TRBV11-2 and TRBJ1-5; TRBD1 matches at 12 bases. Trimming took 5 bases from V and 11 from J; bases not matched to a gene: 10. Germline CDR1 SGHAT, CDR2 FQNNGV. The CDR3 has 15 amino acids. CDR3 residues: CASSQRDRGQETQHF. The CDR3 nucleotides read TGTGCCAGCAGCCAGCGGGACAGGGGGCAGGAGACCCAGCATTTT.

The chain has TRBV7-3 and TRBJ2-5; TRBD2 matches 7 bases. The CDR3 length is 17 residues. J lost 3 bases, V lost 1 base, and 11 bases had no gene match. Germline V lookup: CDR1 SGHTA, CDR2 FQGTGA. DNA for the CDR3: TGTGCCAGCAGCTTAAACCCAACTACCGGGAGGAAAGAGACCCAGTACTTC. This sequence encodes CASSLNPTTGRKETQYF.

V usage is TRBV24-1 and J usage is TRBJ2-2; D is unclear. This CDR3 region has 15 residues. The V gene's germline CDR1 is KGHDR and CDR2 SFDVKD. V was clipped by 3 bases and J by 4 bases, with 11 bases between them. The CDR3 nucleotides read TGTGCCACCAGTGATAGTGGGCTGAGCACCGGGGAGCTGTTTTTT. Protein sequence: CATSDSGLSTGELFF.

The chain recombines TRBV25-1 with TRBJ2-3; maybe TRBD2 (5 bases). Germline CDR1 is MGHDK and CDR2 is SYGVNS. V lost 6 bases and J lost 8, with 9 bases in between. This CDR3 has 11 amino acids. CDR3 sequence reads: CASSPGSTQYF. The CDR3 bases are TGTGCCAGCAGCCCGGGAAGTACGCAGTATTTT.

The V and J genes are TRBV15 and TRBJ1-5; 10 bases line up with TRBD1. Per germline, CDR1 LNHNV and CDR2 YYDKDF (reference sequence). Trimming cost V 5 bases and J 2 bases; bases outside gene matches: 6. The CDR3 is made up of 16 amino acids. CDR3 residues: CATSQAGTGGNQPQHF. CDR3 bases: TGTGCCACCAGCCAAGCCGGGACAGGGGGCAATCAGCCCCAGCATTTT.

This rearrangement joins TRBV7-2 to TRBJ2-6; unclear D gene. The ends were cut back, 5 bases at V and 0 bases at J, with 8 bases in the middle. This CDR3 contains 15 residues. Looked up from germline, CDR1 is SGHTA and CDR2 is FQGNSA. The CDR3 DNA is TGTGCCAGCAGCGCGCACTTCTCTGGGGCCAACGTCCTGACTTTC. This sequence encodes CASSAHFSGANVLTF. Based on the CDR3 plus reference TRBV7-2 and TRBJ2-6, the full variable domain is GAGVSQSPSNKVTEKGKDVELRCDPISGHTALYWYRQSLGQGLEFLIYFQGNSAPDKSGLPSDRFSAERTGGSVSTLTIQRTQQEDSAVYLCASSAHFSGANVLTFGAGSRLTVL.

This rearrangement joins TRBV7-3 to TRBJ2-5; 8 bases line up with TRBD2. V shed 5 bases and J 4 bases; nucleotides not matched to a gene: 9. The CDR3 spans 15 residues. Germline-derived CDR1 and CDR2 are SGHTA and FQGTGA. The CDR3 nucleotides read TGTGCCAGCAGCCCTTCCTCGACTAGCGTAGAGACCCAGTACTTC. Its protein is CASSPSSTSVETQYF.

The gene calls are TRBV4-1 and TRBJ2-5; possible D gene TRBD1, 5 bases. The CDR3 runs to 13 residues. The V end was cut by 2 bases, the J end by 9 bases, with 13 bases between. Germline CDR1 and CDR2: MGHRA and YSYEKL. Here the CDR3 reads CASSQRGSQPQYF. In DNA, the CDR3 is TGCGCCAGCAGCCAAAGGGGTAGTCAGCCCCAGTACTTC.